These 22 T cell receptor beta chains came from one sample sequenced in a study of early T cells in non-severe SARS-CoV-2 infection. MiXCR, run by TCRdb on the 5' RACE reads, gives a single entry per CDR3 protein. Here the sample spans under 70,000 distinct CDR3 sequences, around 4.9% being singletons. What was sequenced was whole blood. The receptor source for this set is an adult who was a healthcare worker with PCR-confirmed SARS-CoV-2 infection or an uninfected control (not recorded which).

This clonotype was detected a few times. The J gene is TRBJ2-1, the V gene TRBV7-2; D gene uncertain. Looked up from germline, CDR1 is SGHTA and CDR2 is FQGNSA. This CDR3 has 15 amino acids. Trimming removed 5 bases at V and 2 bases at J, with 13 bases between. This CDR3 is CASSPPAVTYNEQFF. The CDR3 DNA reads TGTGCCAGCAGCCCCCCCGCGGTTACCTACAATGAGCAGTTCTTC.

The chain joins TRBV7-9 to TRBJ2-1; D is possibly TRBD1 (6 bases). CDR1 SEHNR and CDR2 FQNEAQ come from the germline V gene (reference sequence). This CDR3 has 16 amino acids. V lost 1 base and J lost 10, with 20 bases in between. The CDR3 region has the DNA TGTGCCAGCAGCTTAGAACTCCTCGGGCAGGGGTTCGAGCAGTTCTTC. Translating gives CASSLELLGQGFEQFF.

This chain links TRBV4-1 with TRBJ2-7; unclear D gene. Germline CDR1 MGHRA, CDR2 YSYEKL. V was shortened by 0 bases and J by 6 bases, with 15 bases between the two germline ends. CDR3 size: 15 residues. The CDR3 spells CASSQDSFLLTEQYF. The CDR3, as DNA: TGCGCCAGCAGCCAAGATTCGTTTCTCCTGACCGAGCAGTACTTC.

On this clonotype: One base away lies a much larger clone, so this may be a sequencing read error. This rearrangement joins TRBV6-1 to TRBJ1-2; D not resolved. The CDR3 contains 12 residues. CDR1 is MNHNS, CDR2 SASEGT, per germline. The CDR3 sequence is CVSRTVNYGYTF. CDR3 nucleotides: TGTGTCAGCAGGACTGTTAACTATGGCTACACCTTC.

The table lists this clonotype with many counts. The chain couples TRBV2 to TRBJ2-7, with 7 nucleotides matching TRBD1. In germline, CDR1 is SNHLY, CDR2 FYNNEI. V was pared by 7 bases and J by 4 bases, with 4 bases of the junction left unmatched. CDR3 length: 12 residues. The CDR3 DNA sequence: TGTGCCAGCACCTACAGGGGATACGAGCAGTACTTC. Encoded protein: CASTYRGYEQYF.

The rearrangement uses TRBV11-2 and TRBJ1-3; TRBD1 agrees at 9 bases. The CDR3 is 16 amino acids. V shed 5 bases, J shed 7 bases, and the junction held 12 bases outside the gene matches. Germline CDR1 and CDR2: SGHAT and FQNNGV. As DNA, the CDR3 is TGTGCCAGCAGCCCCGTAGCGGGACAGGGTCTTAACACCATATATTTT. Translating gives CASSPVAGQGLNTIYF.

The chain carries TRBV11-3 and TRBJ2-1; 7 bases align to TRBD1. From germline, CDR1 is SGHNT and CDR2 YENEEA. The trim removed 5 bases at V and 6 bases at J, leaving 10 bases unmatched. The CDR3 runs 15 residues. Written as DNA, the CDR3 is TGTGCCAGCAGCATAAGACAGGGACGGAGCAATGAGCAGTTCTTC. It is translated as CASSIRQGRSNEQFF.

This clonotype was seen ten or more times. The CDR3, as DNA: TGTGCCACCAGTGAATCGCAGCGCTACTCTGGGGCCAACGTCCTGACTTTC. Its protein is CATSESQRYSGANVLTF. This chain joins TRBV24-1 and TRBJ2-6; D gene unclear. The V end was cut by 4 bases, the J end by 0 bases, with 12 bases between. CDR3 length: 17 amino acids. The germline V gene has CDR1 KGHDR and CDR2 SFDVKD.

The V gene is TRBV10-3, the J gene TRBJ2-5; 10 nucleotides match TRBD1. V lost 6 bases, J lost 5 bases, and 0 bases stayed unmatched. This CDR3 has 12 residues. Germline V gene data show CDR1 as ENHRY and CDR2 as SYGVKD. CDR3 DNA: TGTGCCATCAGGACAGGGGGCGAGACCCAGTACTTC. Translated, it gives CAIRTGGETQYF.

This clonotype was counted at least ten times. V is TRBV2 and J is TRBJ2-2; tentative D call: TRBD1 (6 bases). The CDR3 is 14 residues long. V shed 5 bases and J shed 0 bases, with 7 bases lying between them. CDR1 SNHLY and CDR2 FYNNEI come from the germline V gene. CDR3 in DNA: TGTGCCAGCAGTCGGACAGCGAACACCGGGGAGCTGTTTTTT. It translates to CASSRTANTGELFF.

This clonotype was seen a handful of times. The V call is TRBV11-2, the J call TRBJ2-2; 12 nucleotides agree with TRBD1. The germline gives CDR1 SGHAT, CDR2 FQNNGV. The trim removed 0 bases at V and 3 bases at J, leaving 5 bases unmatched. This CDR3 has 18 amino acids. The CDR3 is CASSLDLGQGADTGELFF. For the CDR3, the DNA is TGTGCCAGCAGCTTAGATCTGGGACAGGGGGCGGACACCGGGGAGCTGTTTTTT.

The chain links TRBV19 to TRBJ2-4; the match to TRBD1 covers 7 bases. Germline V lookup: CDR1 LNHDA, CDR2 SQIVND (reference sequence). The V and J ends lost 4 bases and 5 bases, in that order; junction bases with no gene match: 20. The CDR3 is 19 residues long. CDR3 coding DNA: TGTGCCAGTAGTACCTACACGGGACAGCCAAAAAAGGACGAAAACATTCAGTACTTC. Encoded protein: CASSTYTGQPKKDENIQYF.

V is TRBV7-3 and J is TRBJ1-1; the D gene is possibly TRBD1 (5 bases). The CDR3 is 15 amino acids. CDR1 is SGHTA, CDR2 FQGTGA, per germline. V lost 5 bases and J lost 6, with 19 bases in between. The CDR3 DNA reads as TGTGCCAGCAGCCCTACGCCGGGACTAACTTCTGAAGCTTTCTTT. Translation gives CASSPTPGLTSEAFF.

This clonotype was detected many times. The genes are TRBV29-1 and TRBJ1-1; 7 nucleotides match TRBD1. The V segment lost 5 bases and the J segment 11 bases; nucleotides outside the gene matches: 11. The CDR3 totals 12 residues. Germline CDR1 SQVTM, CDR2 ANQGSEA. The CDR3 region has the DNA TGCAGCGTTCTCATTATGTCAGGGGGGGCTTTCTTT. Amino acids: CSVLIMSGGAFF.

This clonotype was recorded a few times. The CDR3 sequence is CASSPRTGTSGNTIYF. The CDR3 region has the DNA TGTGCCAGCAGCCCGAGGACAGGAACCTCTGGAAACACCATATATTTT. This chain connects TRBV7-9 to TRBJ1-3, with 7 positions matching TRBD1. The V segment lost 5 bases and the J segment 0 bases; nucleotides outside the gene matches: 7. Germline-derived CDR1 and CDR2 are SEHNR and FQNEAQ (reference sequence). There are 16 residues in the CDR3.

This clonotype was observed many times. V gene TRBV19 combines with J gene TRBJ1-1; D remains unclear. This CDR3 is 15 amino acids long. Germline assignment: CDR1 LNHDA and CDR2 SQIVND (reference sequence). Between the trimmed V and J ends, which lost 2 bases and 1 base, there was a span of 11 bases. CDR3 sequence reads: CASSIRSGRNTEAFF. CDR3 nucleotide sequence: TGTGCCAGTAGTATACGGTCCGGGAGGAACACTGAAGCTTTCTTT.

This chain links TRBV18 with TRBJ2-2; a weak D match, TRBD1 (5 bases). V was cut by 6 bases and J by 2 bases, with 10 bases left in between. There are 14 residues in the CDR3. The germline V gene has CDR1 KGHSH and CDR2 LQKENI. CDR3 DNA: TGTGCCAGCTCTGGCACAGGAAACACCGGGGAGCTGTTTTTT. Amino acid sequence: CASSGTGNTGELFF. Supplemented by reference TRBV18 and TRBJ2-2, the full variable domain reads NAGVMQNPRHLVRRRGQEARLRCSPMKGHSHVYWYRQLPEEGLKFMVYLQKENIIDESGMPKERFSAEFPKEGPSILRIQQVVRGDSAAYFCASSGTGNTGELFFGEGSRLTVL.

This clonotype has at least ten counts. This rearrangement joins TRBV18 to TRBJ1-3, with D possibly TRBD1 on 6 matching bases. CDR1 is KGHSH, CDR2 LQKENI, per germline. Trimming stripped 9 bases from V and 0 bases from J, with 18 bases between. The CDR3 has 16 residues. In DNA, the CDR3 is TGTGCCAGACCCCTCAACAGGGATCTCTCTGGAAACACCATATATTTT. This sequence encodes CARPLNRDLSGNTIYF.

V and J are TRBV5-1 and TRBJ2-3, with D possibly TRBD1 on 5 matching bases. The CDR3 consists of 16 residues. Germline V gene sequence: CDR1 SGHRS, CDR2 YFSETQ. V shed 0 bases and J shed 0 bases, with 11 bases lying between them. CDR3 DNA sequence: TGCGCCAGCAGCTTGGTACAGGAGCTTAGCACAGATACGCAGTATTTT. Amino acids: CASSLVQELSTDTQYF. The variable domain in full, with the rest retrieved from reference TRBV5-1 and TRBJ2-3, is KAGVTQTPRYLIKTRGQQVTLSCSPISGHRSVSWYQQTPGQGLQFLFEYFSETQRNKGNFPGRFSGRQFSNSRSEMNVSTLELGDSALYLCASSLVQELSTDTQYFGPGTRLTVL.

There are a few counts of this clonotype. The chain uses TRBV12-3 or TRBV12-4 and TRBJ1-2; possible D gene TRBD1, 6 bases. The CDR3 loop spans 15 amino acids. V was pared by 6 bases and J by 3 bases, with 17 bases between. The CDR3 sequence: CASSSHGGGDYGYTF. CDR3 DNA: TGTGCCAGCAGCTCCCATGGGGGGGGCGACTATGGCTACACCTTC.

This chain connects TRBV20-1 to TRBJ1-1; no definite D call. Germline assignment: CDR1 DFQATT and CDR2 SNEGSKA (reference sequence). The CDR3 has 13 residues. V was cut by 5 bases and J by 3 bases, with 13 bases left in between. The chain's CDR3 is CSAQQGTDTEAFF. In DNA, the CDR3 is TGCAGTGCTCAACAAGGTACAGACACTGAAGCTTTCTTT.

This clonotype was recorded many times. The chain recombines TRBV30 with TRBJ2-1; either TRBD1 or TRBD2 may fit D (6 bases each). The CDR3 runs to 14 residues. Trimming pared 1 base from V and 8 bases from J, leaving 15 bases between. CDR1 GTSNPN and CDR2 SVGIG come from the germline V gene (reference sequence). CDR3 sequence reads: CAWSAPGARDEQFF. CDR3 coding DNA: TGTGCCTGGAGTGCCCCGGGGGCCAGGGATGAGCAGTTCTTC.